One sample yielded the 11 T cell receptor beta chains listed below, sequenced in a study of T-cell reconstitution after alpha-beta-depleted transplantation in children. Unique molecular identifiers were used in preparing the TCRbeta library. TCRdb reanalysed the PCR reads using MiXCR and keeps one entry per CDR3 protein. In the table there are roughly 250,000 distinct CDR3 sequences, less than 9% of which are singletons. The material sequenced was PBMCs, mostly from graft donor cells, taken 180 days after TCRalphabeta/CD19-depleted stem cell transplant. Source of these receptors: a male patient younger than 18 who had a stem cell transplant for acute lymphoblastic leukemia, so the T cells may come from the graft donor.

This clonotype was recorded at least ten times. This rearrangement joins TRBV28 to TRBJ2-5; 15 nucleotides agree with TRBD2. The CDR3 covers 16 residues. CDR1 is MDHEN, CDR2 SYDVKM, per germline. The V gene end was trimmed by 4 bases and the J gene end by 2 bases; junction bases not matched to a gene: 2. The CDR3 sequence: CASSWTSGREQETQYF. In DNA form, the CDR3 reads TGTGCCAGCAGTTGGACTAGCGGGAGGGAGCAAGAGACCCAGTACTTC. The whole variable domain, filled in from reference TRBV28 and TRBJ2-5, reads DVKVTQSSRYLVKRTGEKVFLECVQDMDHENMFWYRQDPGLGLRLIYFSYDVKMKEKGDIPEGYSVSREKKERFSLILESASTNQTSMYLCASSWTSGREQETQYFGPGTRLLVL.

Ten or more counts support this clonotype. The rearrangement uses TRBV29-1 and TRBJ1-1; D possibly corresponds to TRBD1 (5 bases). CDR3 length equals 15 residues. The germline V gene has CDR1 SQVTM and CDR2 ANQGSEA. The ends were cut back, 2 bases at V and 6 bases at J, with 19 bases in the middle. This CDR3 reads CSVETGFVGIPEAFF. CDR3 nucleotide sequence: TGCAGCGTTGAAACAGGTTTCGTGGGCATTCCTGAAGCTTTCTTT.

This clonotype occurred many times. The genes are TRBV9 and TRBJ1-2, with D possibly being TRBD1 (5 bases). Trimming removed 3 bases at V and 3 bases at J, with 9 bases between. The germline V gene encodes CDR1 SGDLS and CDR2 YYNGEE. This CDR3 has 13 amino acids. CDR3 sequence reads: CASSAREDYGYTF. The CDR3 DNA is TGTGCCAGCAGCGCCAGGGAGGACTATGGCTACACCTTC.

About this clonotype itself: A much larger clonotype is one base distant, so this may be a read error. In DNA form, the CDR3 reads TGTGCCAGCAGCAGACAGGGGATGAACACTGAAGCTTTCTTT. Amino acid sequence: CASSRQGMNTEAFF. The rearrangement joins TRBV7-2 to TRBJ1-1; 8 bases fit TRBD1. V trimming: 5 bases; J trimming: 0 bases; junction bases outside the gene matches: 2. Germline V lookup: CDR1 SGHTA, CDR2 FQGNSA. This CDR3 spans 14 amino acids.

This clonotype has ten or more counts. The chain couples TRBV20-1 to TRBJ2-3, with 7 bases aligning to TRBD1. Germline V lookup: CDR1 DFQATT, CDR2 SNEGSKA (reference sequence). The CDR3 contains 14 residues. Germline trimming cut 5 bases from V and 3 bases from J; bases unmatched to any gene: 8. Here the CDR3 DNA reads TGCAGTGCTCCCCGACAGGGCCGAACAGATACGCAGTATTTT. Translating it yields CSAPRQGRTDTQYF.

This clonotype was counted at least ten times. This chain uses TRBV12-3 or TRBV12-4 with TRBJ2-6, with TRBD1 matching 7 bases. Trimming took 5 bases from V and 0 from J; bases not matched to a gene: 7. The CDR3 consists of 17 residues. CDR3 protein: CASSRDRPLSGANVLTF. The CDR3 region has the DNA TGTGCCAGCAGTCGGGACAGACCCCTCTCTGGGGCCAACGTCCTGACTTTC.

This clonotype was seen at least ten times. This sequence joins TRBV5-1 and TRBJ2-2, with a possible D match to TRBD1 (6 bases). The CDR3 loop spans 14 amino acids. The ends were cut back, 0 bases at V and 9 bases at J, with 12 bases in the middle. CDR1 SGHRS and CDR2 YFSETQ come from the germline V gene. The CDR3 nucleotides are TGCGCCAGCAGCTTGGCTCAGGGGACGAGGGAGCTGTTTTTT. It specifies CASSLAQGTRELFF.

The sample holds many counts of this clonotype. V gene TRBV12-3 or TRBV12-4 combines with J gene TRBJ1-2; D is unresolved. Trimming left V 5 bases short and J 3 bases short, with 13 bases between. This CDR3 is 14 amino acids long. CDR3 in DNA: TGTGCCAGCAGTCACCAAACAGCTGACTATGGCTACACCTTC. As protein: CASSHQTADYGYTF.

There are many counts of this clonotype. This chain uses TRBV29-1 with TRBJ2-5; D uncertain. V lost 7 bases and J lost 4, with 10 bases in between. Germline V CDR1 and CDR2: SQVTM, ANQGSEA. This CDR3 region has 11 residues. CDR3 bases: TGCAGCGGCTTGGTGGGAGAGACCCAGTACTTC. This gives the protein CSGLVGETQYF.

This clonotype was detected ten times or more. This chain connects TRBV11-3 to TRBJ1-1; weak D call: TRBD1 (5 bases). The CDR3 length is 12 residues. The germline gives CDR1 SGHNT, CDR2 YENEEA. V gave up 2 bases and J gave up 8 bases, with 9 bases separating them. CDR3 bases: TGTGCCAGCAGCTTAAATCGGGGGGAAGCTTTCTTT. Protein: CASSLNRGEAFF.

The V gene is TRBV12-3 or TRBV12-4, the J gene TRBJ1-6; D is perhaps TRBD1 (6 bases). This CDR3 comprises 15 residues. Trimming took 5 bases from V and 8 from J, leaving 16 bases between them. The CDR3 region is CASSMRGGVDSPLHF. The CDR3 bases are TGTGCCAGCAGTATGAGGGGGGGGGTGGATTCACCCCTCCACTTT.